This TCR beta chain was sequenced in a study of T cells in Graves' hyperthyroidism and ophthalmopathy. J lost 3 bases, V lost 1 base, and 15 bases had no gene match. This CDR3 comprises 19 residues. The germline gives CDR1 SGDLS, CDR2 YYNGEE. From RNA transcripts, TCR beta CDR3 regions were amplified. In the first-round RT-PCR of the TCR CDR3, the HTBI primer set was used. One entry per CDR3 protein results from TCRdb running MiXCR on the multiplex PCR reads. This table has under 300,000 distinct CDR3 sequences, roughly 15% appearing once. Study findings and constraints: Expanded thyroid clonotypes (above 0.001) were mostly also found in blood.

On this clonotype: The target antigen is unknown.

This chain uses TRBV9 with TRBJ2-2; TRBD2 matches at 7 bases. The receptor was derived from a woman between 45 and 60 years old with Graves' hyperthyroidism that later progressed to Graves' ophthalmopathy. Sequencing was done on a sample of blood. The CDR3 region has the DNA TGTGCCAGCAGCGTACTTCCTAGCGGAAGCGGCCGGTACACCGGGGAGCTGTTTTTT. Its protein is CASSVLPSGSGRYTGELFF.